The following is a T cell receptor beta chain sequence with its context. This clone's antigen is unknown. No base qualities exist here, and no much larger clone lies one base off it. This sample is part of a study of shared T cell receptors in the human thymus (dated by TCRdb to about 2021). Turning to the overall study: The study examined how self-reactive, shared T-cell receptor alpha chains are generated in the human thymus.

Clipping removes 5 bases from V and 1 base from J, with 8 as the unmatched junction base count. CDR1 MNHNY and CDR2 SVGAGI were looked up in the germline V gene (reference sequence). The CDR3 goes from the cysteine to the phenylalanine over 16 residues. Left in the record is the CDR3 DNA by itself, 48 bases read in frame from the first base. The library was built by means of the immunoSEQ multiplex PCR assay. In TCRdb, the immuneACCESS table is reduced to in-frame sequences with V and J assigned. These tables do not hold every clone; where another copy was compared, an unresolved V gene accounts for under half, and the others remain unexplained. The sample has some 700,000 clones on record, roughly 90% of them singletons. The biggest ten clones account for around 0.0099% of the sample. These records were also assigned to another study, of human thymus T cells. From the second report: In Finland, the donors were immunologically healthy infants who were having open corrective cardiac surgery for congenital heart defects. The thymus tissue came from surgical resects taken out during corrective cardiac surgery. V and J gene segment usage appeared biased in both thymic and peripheral blood repertoires. The related research found that thymic TCR repertoires overlapped highly between unrelated individuals. The study characterized TCR alpha and beta repertoires from under ten infant thymus samples and four related peripheral blood samples. The cohort included six male and a couple of female infants, with donor ages spanning 7 to 244 days. Thymocytes were freed from the tissue by mechanical means and kept at -70 degrees C as pellets of roughly 9-30 million cells. Genomic DNA was extracted from frozen cell pellets with a QIAsymphony instrument. The immunoSEQ multiplex PCR assay was used to amplify the TCRB and TCRAD loci from a standardized quantity of quality-controlled genomic DNA. Amplicons spanned the V(D)J region at a length sufficient to cover the CDR3 and identify V and J genes. Amplicon sequencing was performed on an Illumina platform through the commercial immunoSEQ service. Corrections for primer bias and sequencing errors followed previously described methods, while TCRAD and TCRB definitions were based on the IMGT database. Analysis of the repertoires was done with immunoSEQ Analyzer 3.0 and VDJTools and included basic statistics, V/J segment usage, diversity estimates, rarefaction and pairwise overlap. Diversity was estimated using the Chao1, ChaoE, Efron-Thisted, Shannon and inverse Simpson indices, and was also estimated on datasets down-sampled to the size of the smallest sample. Repertoire overlap was determined by strict matching of CDR3 nucleotide sequence, V gene and J gene, and Jaccard-based multidimensional scaling clustering was applied. On average, about 810,000 unique TCRB clonotypes were obtained from thymus samples, compared with about 84,000 from blood samples.

The V and J genes are TRBV6-6 and TRBJ1-1, with TRBD1 identical over 9 junction bases. Sequenced input: thymocytes. The sequence was collected from a boy in the first two years of life with a congenital heart defect. Donor details come from another sample of the same person, matched by shared clones. DNA sequence: TGTGCCAGCAGTCGGGACAGGGCCTGGGAGAACACTGAAGCTTTCTTT. Its translation is CASSRDRAWENTEAFF.